This T cell receptor (beta chain) was recovered during a study of blood T cell repertoires in COVID-19. Profiled with immunoSEQ multiplex PCR; TCRdb holds only in-frame clones, not every one. The data hold 130,000 or so clones, with about four fifths observed a single time. Specimen: PBMCs or T cells enriched from blood (not recorded which). The sequence derives from a woman in her twenties or thirties who had recovered from COVID-19.

The CDR3 loop is CASTLLDRPGIQYF. CDR3 in DNA: TGCGCCAGCACCCTCCTCGACAGGCCGGGCATTCAGTACTTC. The gene calls are TRBV5-1 and TRBJ2-4; possible D gene TRBD1, 6 bases. CDR3 size: 14 residues. Trimming cost V 6 bases and J 9 bases, with 19 bases left between them. CDR1 is SGHRS and CDR2 is YFSETQ in the germline V gene.